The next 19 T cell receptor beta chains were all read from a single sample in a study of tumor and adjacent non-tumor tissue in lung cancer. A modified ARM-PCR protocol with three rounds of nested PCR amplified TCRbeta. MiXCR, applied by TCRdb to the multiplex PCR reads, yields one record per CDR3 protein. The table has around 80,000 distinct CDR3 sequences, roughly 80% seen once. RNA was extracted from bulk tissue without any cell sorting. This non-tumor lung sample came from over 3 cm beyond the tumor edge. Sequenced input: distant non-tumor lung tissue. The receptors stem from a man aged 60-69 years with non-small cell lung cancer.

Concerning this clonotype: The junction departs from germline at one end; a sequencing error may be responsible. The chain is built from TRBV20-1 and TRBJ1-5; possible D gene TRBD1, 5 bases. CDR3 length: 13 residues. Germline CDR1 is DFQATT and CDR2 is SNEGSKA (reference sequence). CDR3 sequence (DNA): TGCAATGCTAGAGCACATGGGGACCAGCCCCAGCATTTT. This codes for CNARAHGDQPQHF.

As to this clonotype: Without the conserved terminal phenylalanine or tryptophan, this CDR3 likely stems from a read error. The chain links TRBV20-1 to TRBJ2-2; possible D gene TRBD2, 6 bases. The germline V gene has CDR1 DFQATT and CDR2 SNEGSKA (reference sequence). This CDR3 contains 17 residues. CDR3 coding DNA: TGCAGTGCTAGAGCTTCGGATGGGGGGAGCAACACCGGGGAACTGTTTTTG. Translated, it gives CSARASDGGSNTGELFL.

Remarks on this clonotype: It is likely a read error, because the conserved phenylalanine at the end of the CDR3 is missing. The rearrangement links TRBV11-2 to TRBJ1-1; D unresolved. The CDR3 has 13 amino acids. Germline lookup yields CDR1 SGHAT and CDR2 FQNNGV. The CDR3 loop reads CASSLDLNTEAFI. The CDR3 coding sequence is TGTGCCAGCAGCTTGGATCTGAATACTGAAGCTTTCATT.

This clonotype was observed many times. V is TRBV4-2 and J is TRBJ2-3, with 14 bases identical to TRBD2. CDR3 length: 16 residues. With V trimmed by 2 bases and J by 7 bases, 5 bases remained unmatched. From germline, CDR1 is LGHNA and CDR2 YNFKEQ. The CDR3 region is CASSQTGTSGSNTQYF. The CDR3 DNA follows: TGTGCCAGCAGCCAAACCGGGACTAGCGGGAGCAATACGCAGTATTTT.

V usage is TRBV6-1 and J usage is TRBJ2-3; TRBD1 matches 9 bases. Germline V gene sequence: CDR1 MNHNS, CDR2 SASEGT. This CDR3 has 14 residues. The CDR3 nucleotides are TGTGATAGCACCCGGGACAGGGTACCAGATACGCAGTATTTT. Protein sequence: CDSTRDRVPDTQYF.

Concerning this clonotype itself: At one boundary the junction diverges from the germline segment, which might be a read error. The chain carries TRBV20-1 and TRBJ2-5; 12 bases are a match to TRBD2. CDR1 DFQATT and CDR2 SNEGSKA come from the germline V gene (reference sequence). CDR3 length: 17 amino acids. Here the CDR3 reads CSARPFPLRLAGEIQYF. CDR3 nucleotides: TGCAGTGCTAGACCCTTTCCCTTGAGACTAGCGGGAGAGATCCAGTACTTC.

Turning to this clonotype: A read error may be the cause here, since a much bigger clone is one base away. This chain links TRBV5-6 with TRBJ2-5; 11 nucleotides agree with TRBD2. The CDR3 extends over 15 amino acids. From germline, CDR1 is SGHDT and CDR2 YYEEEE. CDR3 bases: TGTGTCAGCAGCTTGTTAGCGGGAGGGGGAGAGACCCAGTACTTC. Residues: CVSSLLAGGGETQYF. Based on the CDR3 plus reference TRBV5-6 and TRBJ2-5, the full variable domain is DAGVTQSPTHLIKTRGQQVTLRCSPKSGHDTVSWYQQALGQGPQFIFQYYEEEERQRGNFPDRFSGHQFPNYSSELNVNALLLGDSALYLCVSSLLAGGGETQYFGPGTRLLVL.

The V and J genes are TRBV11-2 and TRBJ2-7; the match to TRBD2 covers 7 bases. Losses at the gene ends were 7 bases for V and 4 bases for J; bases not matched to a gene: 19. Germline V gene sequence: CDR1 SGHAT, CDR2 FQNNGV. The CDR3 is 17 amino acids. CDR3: CASTPLSGSAGRYEQYF. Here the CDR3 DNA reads TGTGCCAGCACCCCCCTATCCGGGTCAGCGGGAAGATACGAGCAGTACTTC.

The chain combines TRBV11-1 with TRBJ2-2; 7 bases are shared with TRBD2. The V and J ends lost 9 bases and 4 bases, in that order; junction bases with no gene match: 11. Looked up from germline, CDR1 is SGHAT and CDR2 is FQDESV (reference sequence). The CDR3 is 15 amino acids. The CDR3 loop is CASNLRGRSTGELFF. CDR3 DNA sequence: TGTGCCAGTAACTTACGCGGGAGAAGCACCGGGGAGCTGTTTTTT.

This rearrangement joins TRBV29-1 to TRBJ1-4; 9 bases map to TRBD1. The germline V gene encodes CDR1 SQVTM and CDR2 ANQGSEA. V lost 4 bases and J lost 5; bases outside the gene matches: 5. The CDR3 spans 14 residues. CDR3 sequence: CSVAIQGANEKLFF. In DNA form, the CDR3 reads TGCAGCGTTGCTATACAGGGGGCAAATGAAAAACTGTTTTTT.

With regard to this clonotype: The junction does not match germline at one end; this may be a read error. The CDR3 here is CASSVGQGYCYTF. In DNA form, the CDR3 reads TGTGCTAGCAGCGTGGGACAGGGGTATTGCTACACCTTC. The chain has TRBV11-3 and TRBJ1-2; 10 bases are a match to TRBD1. Per germline, CDR1 SGHNT and CDR2 YENEEA. The CDR3 length is 13 residues. The complete variable domain, with remaining parts taken from reference TRBV11-3 and TRBJ1-2, reads EAGVVQSPRYKIIEKKQPVAFWCNPISGHNTLYWYLQNLGQGPELLIRYENEEAVDDSQLPKDRFSAERLKGVDSTLKIQPAELGDSAVYLCASSVGQGYCYTFGSGTRLTVV.

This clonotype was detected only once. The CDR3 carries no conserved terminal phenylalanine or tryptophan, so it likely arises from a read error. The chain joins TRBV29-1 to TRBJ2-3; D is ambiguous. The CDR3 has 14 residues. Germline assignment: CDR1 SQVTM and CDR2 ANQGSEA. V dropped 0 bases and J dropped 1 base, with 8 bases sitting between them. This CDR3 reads CSVEDRQRTDTQYC. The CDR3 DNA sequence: TGCAGCGTTGAAGACCGGCAGCGCACAGATACGCAGTATTGT.

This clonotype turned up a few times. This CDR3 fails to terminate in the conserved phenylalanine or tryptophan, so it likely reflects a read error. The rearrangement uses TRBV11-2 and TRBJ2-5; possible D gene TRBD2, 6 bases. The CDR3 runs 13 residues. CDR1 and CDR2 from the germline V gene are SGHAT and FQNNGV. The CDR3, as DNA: TGTACTAGCAGCTCTACAGGAGAAGAGACCCAGTACTTA. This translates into CTSSSTGEETQYL.

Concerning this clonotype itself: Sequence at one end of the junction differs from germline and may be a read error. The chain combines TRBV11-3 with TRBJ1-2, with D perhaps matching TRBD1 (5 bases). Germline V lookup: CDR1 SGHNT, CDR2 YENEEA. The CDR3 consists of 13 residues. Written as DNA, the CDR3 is TGTGCCAGCAGCCCCCCAGGGACTAGTGGCTGCACCTTC. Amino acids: CASSPPGTSGCTF.

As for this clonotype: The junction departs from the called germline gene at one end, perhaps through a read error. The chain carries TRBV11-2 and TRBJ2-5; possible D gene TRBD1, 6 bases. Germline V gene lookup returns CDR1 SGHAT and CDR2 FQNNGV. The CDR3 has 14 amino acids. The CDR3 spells CASSSGQFQESQNF. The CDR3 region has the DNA TGTGCCAGCAGCTCCGGACAGTTCCAAGAGAGCCAGAACTTC.

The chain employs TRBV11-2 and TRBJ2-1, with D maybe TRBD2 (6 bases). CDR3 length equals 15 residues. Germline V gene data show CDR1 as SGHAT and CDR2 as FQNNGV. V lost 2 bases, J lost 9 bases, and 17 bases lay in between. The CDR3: CASSLLGRDHGEQFF. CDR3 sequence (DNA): TGTGCCAGCAGCTTACTGGGGCGGGATCACGGTGAGCAGTTCTTC.

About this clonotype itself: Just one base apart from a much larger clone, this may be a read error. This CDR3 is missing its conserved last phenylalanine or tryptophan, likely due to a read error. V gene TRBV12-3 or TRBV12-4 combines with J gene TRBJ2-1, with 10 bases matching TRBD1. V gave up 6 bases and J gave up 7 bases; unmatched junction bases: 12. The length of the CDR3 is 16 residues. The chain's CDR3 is CASRDSGTGDYNEQFY. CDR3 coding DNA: TGTGCCAGCAGAGATTCCGGGACAGGGGACTATAATGAGCAGTTCTAC.

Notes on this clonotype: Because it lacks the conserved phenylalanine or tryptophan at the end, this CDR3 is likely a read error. This chain's CDR3 is CASSEYNNTEAFY. The CDR3 DNA sequence: TGTGCCAGCAGTGAATACAATAACACTGAAGCTTTCTAT. V gene TRBV6-6 combines with J gene TRBJ1-1; unclear D gene. The CDR3 length is 13 residues. CDR1 is MNHNY and CDR2 is SVGAGI in the germline V gene (reference sequence). The V gene lost 5 bases and the J gene lost 2 bases, with 9 bases spanning the gap.

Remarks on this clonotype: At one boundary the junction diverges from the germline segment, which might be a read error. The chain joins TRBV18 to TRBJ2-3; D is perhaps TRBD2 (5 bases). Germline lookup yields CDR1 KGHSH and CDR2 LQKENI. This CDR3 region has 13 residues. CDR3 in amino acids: CASSPGSTDTKYF. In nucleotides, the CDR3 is TGTGCCAGCTCACCAGGGAGCACAGATACGAAGTATTTT.